This T cell receptor (beta chain) was recovered during a study of T cell repertoires in cytomegalovirus infection. Turning to the study itself: CMV infection plus the matching HLA type was flagged by public TCR beta signatures. Broader study findings: Adding up the frequency of public TCR beta families identified people who carried CMV plus the relevant HLA.

TCRdb independently ran MiXCR on the reads; one entry per CDR3 protein. The sample comprises some 240,000 distinct CDR3 sequences, approximately 15% of which are singletons, and around half rests with the top ten. A note on this clonotype: What it binds is not known.

The source material was CD8+ T cells from PBMCs. The sequence came from a human donor in good health (CMV status not recorded). Some clones in this sample may be carry-over from other donors' samples.

In DNA form, the CDR3 reads TGTGCCAGCAGCCCGGGACAGTTGCTCTATGGCTACACCTTC. Its translation is CASSPGQLLYGYTF. This chain uses TRBV14 with TRBJ1-2; 7 bases align to TRBD1. In germline, CDR1 is SGHDN, CDR2 FVKESK. The CDR3 is made up of 14 amino acids. V was clipped by 4 bases and J by 4 bases; unmatched bases: 6.